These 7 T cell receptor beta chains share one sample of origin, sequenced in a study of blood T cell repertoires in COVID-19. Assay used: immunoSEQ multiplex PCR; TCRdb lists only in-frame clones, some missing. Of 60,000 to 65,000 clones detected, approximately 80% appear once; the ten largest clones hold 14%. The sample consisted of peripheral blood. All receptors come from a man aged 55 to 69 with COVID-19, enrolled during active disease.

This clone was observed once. The CDR3 DNA reads TGTGCCAGCAGTTTTCGGGGGACTGAAGCTTTCTTT. Its protein product is CASSFRGTEAFF. The chain recombines TRBV12-3 or TRBV12-4 with TRBJ1-1; maybe TRBD1 (5 bases). The CDR3 consists of 12 residues. The ends were cut back, 3 bases at V and 5 bases at J, with 7 bases in the middle.

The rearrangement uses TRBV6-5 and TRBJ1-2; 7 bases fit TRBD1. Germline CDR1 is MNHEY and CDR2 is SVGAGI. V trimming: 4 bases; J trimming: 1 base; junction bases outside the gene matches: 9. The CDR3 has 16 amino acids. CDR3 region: CASSFLGTAFNYGYTF. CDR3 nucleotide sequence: TGTGCCAGCAGTTTCTTAGGGACAGCTTTTAACTATGGCTACACCTTC.

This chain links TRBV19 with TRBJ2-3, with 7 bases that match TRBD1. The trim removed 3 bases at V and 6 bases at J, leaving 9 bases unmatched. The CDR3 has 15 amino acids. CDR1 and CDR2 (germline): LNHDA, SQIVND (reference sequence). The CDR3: CASSMYKGALDTQYF. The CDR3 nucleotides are TGTGCCAGTAGTATGTACAAGGGGGCTTTGGATACGCAGTATTTT.

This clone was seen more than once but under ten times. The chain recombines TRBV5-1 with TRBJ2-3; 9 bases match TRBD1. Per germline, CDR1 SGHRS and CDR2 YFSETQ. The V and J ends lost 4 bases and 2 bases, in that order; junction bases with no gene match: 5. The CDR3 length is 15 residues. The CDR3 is CASSAGQGLTDTQYF. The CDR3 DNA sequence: TGCGCCAGCAGCGCTGGACAGGGGCTCACAGATACGCAGTATTTT.

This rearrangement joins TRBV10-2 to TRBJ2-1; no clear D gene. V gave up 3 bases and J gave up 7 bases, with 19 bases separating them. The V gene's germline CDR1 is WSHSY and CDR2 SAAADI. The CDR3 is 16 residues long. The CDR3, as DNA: TGCGCCAGCAGTGATTTTTTACAGATCAATTCAAATGAGCAGTTCTTC. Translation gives CASSDFLQINSNEQFF.

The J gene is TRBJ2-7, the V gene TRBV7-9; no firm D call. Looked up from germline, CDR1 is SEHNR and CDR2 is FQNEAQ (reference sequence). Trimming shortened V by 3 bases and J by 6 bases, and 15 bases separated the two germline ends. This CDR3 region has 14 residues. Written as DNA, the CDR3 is TGTGCCAGCAGCTTCGAGTATATGCCCTCCGAGCAGTACTTC. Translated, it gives CASSFEYMPSEQYF.

CDR3 loop: CASSEPGQRNSPLHF. The CDR3 DNA is TGTGCCAGTAGTGAACCGGGACAAAGGAATTCACCCCTCCACTTT. The rearrangement joins TRBV19 to TRBJ1-6; possibly TRBD1 for D (6 bases). The CDR3 loop spans 15 amino acids. The germline V and J ends were trimmed by 5 bases and 7 bases, with 15 bases remaining between them. Looked up from germline, CDR1 is LNHDA and CDR2 is SQIVND (reference sequence).